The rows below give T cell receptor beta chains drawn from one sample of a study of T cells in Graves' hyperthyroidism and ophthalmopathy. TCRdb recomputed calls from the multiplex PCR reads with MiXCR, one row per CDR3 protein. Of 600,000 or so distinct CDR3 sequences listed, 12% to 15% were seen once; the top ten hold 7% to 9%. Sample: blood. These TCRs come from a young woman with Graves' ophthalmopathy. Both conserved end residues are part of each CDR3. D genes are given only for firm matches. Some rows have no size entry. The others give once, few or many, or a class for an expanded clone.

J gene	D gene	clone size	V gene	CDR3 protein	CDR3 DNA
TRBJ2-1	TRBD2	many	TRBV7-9	CASSRSGIMLDEQFF	TGTGCCAGCAGTCGAAGCGGGATAATGTTGGATGAGCAGTTCTTC
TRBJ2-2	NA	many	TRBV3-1	CASRLENTGELFF	TGTGCCAGCCGGCTAGAGAACACCGGGGAGCTGTTTTTT
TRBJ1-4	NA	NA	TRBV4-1	CASSGTGWANEKLFF	TGCGCCAGCAGCGGTACAGGGTGGGCTAATGAAAAACTGTTTTTT
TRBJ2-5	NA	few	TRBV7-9	CASSLLGTKTQYF	TGTGCCAGCAGCTTATTGGGGACGAAGACCCAGTACTTC
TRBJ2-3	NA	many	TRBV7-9	CASSLAHSITYIDTQYF	TGTGCCAGCAGCTTAGCCCACTCCATCACATACATAGATACGCAGTATTTT
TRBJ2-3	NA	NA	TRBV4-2	CASSQVSVGGISTDTQYF	TGTGCCAGCAGCCAAGTCTCAGTAGGGGGGATAAGTACAGATACGCAGTATTTT
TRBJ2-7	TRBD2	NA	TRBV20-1	CSAPGLAGFEQYF	TGCAGTGCACCAGGACTAGCGGGTTTCGAGCAGTACTTC
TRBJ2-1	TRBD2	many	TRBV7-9	CASSLEASGLSSDEQFF	TGTGCCAGCAGCTTAGAGGCTAGCGGGCTTAGTAGCGATGAGCAGTTCTTC
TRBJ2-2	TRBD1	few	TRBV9	CASSVSGQGNTGELFF	TGTGCCAGCAGCGTATCGGGACAGGGGAACACCGGGGAGCTGTTTTTT
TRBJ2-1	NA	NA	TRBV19	CASSSTPYGSYNEQFF	TGTGCCAGTAGTTCAACTCCGTACGGCTCCTACAATGAGCAGTTCTTC
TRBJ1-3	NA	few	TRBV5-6	CASSWTATGNTIYF	TGTGCCAGCAGCTGGACAGCGACTGGAAACACCATATATTTT
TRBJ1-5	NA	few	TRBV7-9	CASSPDRSNQPQHF	TGTGCCAGCAGCCCCGACAGGAGCAATCAGCCCCAGCATTTT
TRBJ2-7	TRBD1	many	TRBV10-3	CAISESWWVRGLYEQYF	TGTGCCATCAGTGAGTCGTGGTGGGTCAGGGGGCTGTACGAGCAGTACTTC
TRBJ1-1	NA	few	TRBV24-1	CATRGQPLDEAFF	TGTGCCACCAGAGGACAGCCCCTCGATGAAGCTTTCTTT
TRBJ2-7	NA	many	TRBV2	CASTGNEQYF	TGTGCCAGCACCGGGAACGAGCAGTACTTC
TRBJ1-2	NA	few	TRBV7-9	CASSLGTQSHGGYTF	TGTGCCAGCAGCTTGGGGACGCAGTCTCACGGTGGCTACACCTTC
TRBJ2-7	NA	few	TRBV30	CAWSVILHEQYF	TGTGCCTGGAGTGTGATACTTCACGAGCAGTACTTC
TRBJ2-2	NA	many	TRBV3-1	CASSPRRGVTGELFF	TGTGCCAGCAGCCCCCGGAGGGGAGTGACCGGGGAGCTGTTTTTT
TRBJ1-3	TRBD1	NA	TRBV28	CASSTKTGGENTIYF	TGTGCCAGCAGTACAAAGACAGGGGGGGAGAACACCATATATTTT
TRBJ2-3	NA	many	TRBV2	CAITGQSTDTQYF	TGTGCCATCACAGGGCAGAGCACAGATACGCAGTATTTT
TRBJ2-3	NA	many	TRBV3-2	CASSSPRVETDTQYF	TGTGCCAGCAGCTCCCCTAGGGTGGAAACAGATACGCAGTATTTT
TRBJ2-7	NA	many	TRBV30	CAWSVGSPKQYF	TGTGCCTGGAGTGTAGGCAGCCCCAAGCAGTACTTC
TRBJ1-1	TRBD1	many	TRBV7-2	CASSAGPTGPYTEAFF	TGTGCCAGCAGCGCTGGACCGACAGGGCCCTACACTGAAGCTTTCTTT
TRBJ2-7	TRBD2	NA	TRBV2	CASVLAGGPTEQYF	TGTGCCAGCGTCCTAGCGGGAGGGCCAACGGAGCAGTACTTC
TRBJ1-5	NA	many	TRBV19	CASSIEQGAGNQPQHF	TGTGCCAGTAGTATAGAGCAGGGCGCGGGCAATCAGCCCCAGCATTTT
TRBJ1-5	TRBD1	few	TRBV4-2	CASSQVFEGQPYSNQPQHF	TGTGCCAGCAGCCAAGTGTTCGAGGGACAGCCTTATAGCAATCAGCCCCAGCATTTT
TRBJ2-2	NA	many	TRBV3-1	CASSQEGRGELFF	TGTGCCAGCAGCCAAGAAGGCAGGGGTGAGCTGTTTTTT
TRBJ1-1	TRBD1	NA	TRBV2	CASSGQGILMNTEAFF	TGTGCCAGCAGCGGACAGGGGATATTGATGAACACTGAAGCTTTCTTT
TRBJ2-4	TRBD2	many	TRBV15	CATSRAGLADSKNIQYF	TGTGCCACCAGCAGAGCGGGGCTAGCGGACTCCAAAAACATTCAGTACTTC
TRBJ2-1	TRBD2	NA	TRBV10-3	CAISEGLADNEQFF	TGTGCCATCAGTGAGGGACTAGCAGACAATGAGCAGTTCTTC
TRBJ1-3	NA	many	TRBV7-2	CASSLEPGSGNTIYF	TGTGCCAGCAGCTTAGAGCCAGGGTCTGGAAACACCATATATTTT
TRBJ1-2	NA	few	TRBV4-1	CASSQDRGRANYGYTF	TGCGCCAGCAGCCAAGACAGAGGCAGGGCTAACTATGGCTACACCTTC
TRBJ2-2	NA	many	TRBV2	CASSDGWGGELFF	TGTGCCAGCAGTGATGGCTGGGGCGGGGAGCTGTTTTTT
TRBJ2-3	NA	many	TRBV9	CASSEQDSTDTQYF	TGTGCCAGCAGCGAACAGGATAGCACAGATACGCAGTATTTT
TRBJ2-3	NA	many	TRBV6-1	CASSDPEITGFRYF	TGTGCCAGCAGTGACCCAGAAATTACAGGATTCCGGTATTTT
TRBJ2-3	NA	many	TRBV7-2	CASSRKGQLSTTDTQYF	TGTGCCAGCAGCCGAAAGGGACAACTTTCAACCACAGATACGCAGTATTTT
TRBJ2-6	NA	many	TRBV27	CASSLTVFSGANVLTF	TGTGCCAGCAGCCTGACAGTGTTCTCTGGGGCCAACGTCCTGACTTTC
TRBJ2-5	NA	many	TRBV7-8	CASRPNPPRQNQETQYF	TGTGCCAGCAGACCAAACCCCCCGAGACAAAATCAAGAGACCCAGTACTTC
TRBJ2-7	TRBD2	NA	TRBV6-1	CASSDGTSGRLGSYEQYF	TGTGCCAGCAGTGACGGGACTAGCGGGAGGCTCGGCTCCTACGAGCAGTACTTC
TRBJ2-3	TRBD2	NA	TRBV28	CASKAGEPDTQYF	TGTGCCAGCAAAGCGGGAGAGCCAGATACGCAGTATTTT
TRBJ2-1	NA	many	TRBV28	CASSLSRLDEQFF	TGTGCCAGCAGTTTGTCCAGGCTCGATGAGCAGTTCTTC
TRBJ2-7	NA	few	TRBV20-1	CSARSFRGPPQVYEQYF	TGCAGTGCCCGAAGTTTTCGGGGCCCACCGCAGGTATACGAGCAGTACTTC
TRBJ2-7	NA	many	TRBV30	CAWSPRPVEQYF	TGTGCCTGGAGTCCTCGACCCGTGGAGCAGTACTTC
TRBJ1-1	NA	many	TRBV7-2	CASSLARVTEAFF	TGTGCCAGCAGCTTAGCCAGGGTCACTGAAGCTTTCTTT
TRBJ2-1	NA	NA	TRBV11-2	CASSLVYVGNFRYNEQFF	TGTGCCAGCAGCTTAGTTTATGTTGGGAATTTTCGATACAATGAGCAGTTCTTC